Presented here are 8 T cell receptor beta chains from one specimen sequenced in a study of a mutant IDH1 vaccine in newly diagnosed glioma. Profiling relied on immunoSEQ multiplex PCR, and the TCRdb table lists in-frame clones only, not all of them. Altogether about 42,000 clones are present, 70% to 90% being singletons, with the ten largest covering approximately 1.7%. Time point indicated: week 5, during vaccination. Doses comprised 300 ug of mutant IDH1 20-mer peptide each, plus topical imiquimod. These receptors' targets are unknown. The sample consisted of PBMCs, taken from a glioma patient whose treatment included an IDH1 peptide vaccine. The receptors originated from a man aged 40-50 years with glioma.

The genes are TRBV7-9 and TRBJ2-3; a possible D gene is TRBD2 (5 bases). This CDR3 spans 16 amino acids. Germline V gene sequence: CDR1 SEHNR, CDR2 FQNEAQ (reference sequence). The V gene lost 0 bases and the J gene lost 1 base, with 11 bases spanning the gap. The CDR3 DNA reads TGTGCCAGCAGCTTAGCGAGGGCGGTGGGCACAGATACGCAGTATTTT. It codes for CASSLARAVGTDTQYF. The complete variable domain, with remaining parts taken from reference TRBV7-9 and TRBJ2-3, reads DTGVSQNPRHKITKRGQNVTFRCDPISEHNRLYWYRQTLGQGPEFLTYFQNEAQLEKSRLLSDRFSAERPKGSFSTLEIQRTEQGDSAMYLCASSLARAVGTDTQYFGPGTRLTVL.

This sequence joins TRBV7-3 and TRBJ2-3; 8 bases are shared with TRBD2. The junction had 3 bases not matched to a gene; V was cut back by 3 bases and J by 1 base. The CDR3 length is 15 residues. Germline V gives CDR1 SGHTA, CDR2 FQGTGA. CDR3 nucleotide sequence: TGTGCCAGCAGCTTGACTAGCGTCCGCACAGATACGCAGTATTTT. Protein: CASSLTSVRTDTQYF.

V gene TRBV10-3 combines with J gene TRBJ2-7; TRBD1 matches 9 bases. J lost 4 bases, V lost 3 bases, and 7 bases had no gene match. CDR3 size: 15 residues. Germline CDR1 and CDR2: ENHRY and SYGVKD. The CDR3 DNA sequence: TGTGCCATCAGTGAAGCAGGACAGGGGAAGTACGAGCAGTACTTC. Its protein product is CAISEAGQGKYEQYF.

The chain joins TRBV15 to TRBJ1-4; weak D call: TRBD1 (5 bases). Trimming removed 1 base from V and 5 bases from J, with 17 bases in between. This CDR3 has 17 amino acids. The V gene's germline CDR1 is LNHNV and CDR2 YYDKDF (reference sequence). The CDR3 sequence: CATSRAGTVRSNEKLFF. CDR3 nucleotides: TGTGCCACCAGCAGAGCCGGGACGGTACGATCGAATGAAAAACTGTTTTTT. Based on the CDR3 plus reference TRBV15 and TRBJ1-4, the full variable domain is DAMVIQNPRYQVTQFGKPVTLSCSQTLNHNVMYWYQQKSSQAPKLLFHYYDKDFNNEADTPDNFQSRRPNTSFCFLDIRSPGLGDTAMYLCATSRAGTVRSNEKLFFGSGTQLSVL.

This clone was detected only a few times. The chain carries TRBV11-1 and TRBJ2-2, with D perhaps assigned TRBD1 or TRBD2 (7 bases each). Germline assignment: CDR1 SGHAT and CDR2 FQDESV (reference sequence). CDR3 size: 18 residues. V was clipped by 5 bases and J by 8 bases, with 27 bases between them. DNA of the CDR3: TGTGCCAGCAGCCTCCGCCTGGGGGGGACAGCCGATGGGGGGGAGCTGTTTTTT. Protein: CASSLRLGGTADGGELFF.

The J gene is TRBJ1-2, the V gene TRBV15; D unresolved. V lost 0 bases, J lost 8 bases, and 13 bases lay in between. The germline V gene has CDR1 LNHNV and CDR2 YYDKDF (reference sequence). The CDR3 consists of 14 residues. The CDR3 nucleotides are TGTGCCACCAGCAGAGATCGAGACTCGGAAGGCTACACCTTC. Its translation is CATSRDRDSEGYTF.

This clone was seen a single time. The V gene is TRBV15, the J gene TRBJ2-7, with 12 bases identical to TRBD2. Germline assignment: CDR1 LNHNV and CDR2 YYDKDF (reference sequence). The ends lost 0 bases at V and 3 bases at J; junction bases unmatched: 12. The CDR3 has 19 residues. The chain's CDR3 is CATSRDPGLAGTGVYEQYF. In nucleotides, the CDR3 is TGTGCCACCAGCAGAGATCCGGGACTAGCGGGTACAGGGGTCTACGAGCAGTACTTC.

The V gene is TRBV19, the J gene TRBJ1-1, with 11 nucleotides matching TRBD1. After removal of 6 bases from V and 4 bases from J, the junction contained 13 bases not matched to a gene. Looked up from germline, CDR1 is LNHDA and CDR2 is SQIVND (reference sequence). This CDR3 comprises 17 residues. The CDR3, as DNA: TGTGCCAGTAGATCGAGAGGGGGACAGGGGGTCGGCACTGAAGCTTTCTTT. The encoded protein is CASRSRGGQGVGTEAFF.